This TCR beta chain appears in the sequencing data of a study of Graves' ophthalmopathy and Graves' hyperthyroidism. Study-level results: Blood was where most expanded thyroid clonotypes above 0.001 frequency also turned up. The model predicted ophthalmopathy progression with around 70% sensitivity and under 75% specificity.

Note on this clonotype: Its antigen is unknown. Because the CDR3 is missing its conserved closing phenylalanine or tryptophan, this is likely a read error.

Clinical symptoms, serum thyroxine, TRAb, thyroid ultrasound and orbital computed tomography determined diagnosis. The study amplified TCR beta CDR3 regions using RNA transcripts. First-round RT-PCR with HTBI primers preceded a second-round multiplex PCR. One entry per CDR3 protein results from TCRdb running MiXCR on the multiplex PCR reads. Seen here are about 1.2 million distinct CDR3 sequences, about 35% observed once, and the top ten hold 11%. Trimming stripped 6 bases from V and 2 bases from J, with 14 bases between. Germline V gene sequence: CDR1 SGHTA, CDR2 FQGNSA. The CDR3 has 14 residues. The specimen sequenced was peripheral blood or thyroid tissue (not recorded which). V is TRBV7-2 and J is TRBJ2-7; TRBD1 might be the D (6 bases). The sequence came from an adult man with Graves' hyperthyroidism. The CDR3 nucleotides are TGTGCCAGCAGTCCTCGGACAGTAACCTACGAGCAGTACCTC. Amino acids: CASSPRTVTYEQYL.